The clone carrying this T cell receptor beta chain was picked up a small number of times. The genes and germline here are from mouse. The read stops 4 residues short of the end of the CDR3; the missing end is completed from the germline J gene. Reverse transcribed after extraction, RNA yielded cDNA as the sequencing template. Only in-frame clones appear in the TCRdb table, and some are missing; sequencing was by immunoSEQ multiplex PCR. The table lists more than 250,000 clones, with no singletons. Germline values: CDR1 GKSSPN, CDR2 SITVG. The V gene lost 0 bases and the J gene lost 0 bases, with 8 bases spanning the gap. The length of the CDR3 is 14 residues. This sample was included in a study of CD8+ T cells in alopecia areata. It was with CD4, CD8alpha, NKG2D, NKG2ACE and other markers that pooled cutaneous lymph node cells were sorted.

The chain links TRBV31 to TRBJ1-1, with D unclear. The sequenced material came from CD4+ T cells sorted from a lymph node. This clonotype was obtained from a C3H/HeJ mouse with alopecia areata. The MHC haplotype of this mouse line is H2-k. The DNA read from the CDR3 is TGTGCCTGGAGTCTAGACAAAGCAAACACA. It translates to CAWSLDKANT. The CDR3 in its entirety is CAWSLDKANTEVFF. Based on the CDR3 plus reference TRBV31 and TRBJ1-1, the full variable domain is AQTIHQWPVAEIKAVGSPLSLGCTIKGKSSPNLYWYWQATGGTLQQLFYSITVGQVESVVQLNLSASRPKDDQFILSTEKLLLSHSGFYLCAWSLDKANTEVFFGKGTRLTVV.